The 10 T cell receptor beta chains in this list originate from one sample, sequenced in a study of cytomegalovirus exposure and HLA in healthy donors. The study ran its PCR with 60 Vbeta and 13 Jbeta primers. The table came from immunoSEQ multiplex PCR; TCRdb's copy has only in-frame clones and leaves some out. The table shows over 75,000 clones, with roughly 82% occurring only once. The sample was PBMCs. The receptors originated from a man under 40 in good health and CMV-seropositive.

This clone was found a few times. The chain links TRBV7-6 to TRBJ1-1, with D uncertain. This CDR3 comprises 13 residues. Germline lookup yields CDR1 SGHVS and CDR2 FNYEAQ. V lost 1 base and J 2 bases, leaving 5 bases between the germline ends. Here the CDR3 reads CASSLGQNTEAFF. The CDR3 nucleotides are TGTGCCAGCAGCTTAGGGCAAAACACTGAAGCTTTCTTT. Using reference TRBV7-6 and TRBJ1-1 for the parts outside the CDR3, the full variable domain is GAGVSQSPRYKVTKRGQDVALRCDPISGHVSLYWYRQALGQGPEFLTYFNYEAQQDKSGLPNDRFSAERPEGSISTLTIQRTEQRDSAMYRCASSLGQNTEAFFGQGTRLTVV.

The chain uses TRBV4-3 and TRBJ1-6; the match to TRBD1 covers 11 bases. The CDR3 contains 15 residues. The germline CDR1 and CDR2 sequences are LGHNA and YSLEER. V lost 0 bases, J lost 9 bases, and 1 base stayed unmatched. CDR3 in amino acids: CASSQEDRGLSPLHF. The CDR3 coding sequence is TGCGCCAGCAGCCAAGAGGACAGGGGGCTTTCACCCCTCCACTTT.

V gene TRBV2 combines with J gene TRBJ2-7; D is uncertain. The CDR3 has 14 amino acids. Germline CDR1 and CDR2: SNHLY and FYNNEI. V shed 8 bases and J shed 3 bases, with 17 bases lying between them. The CDR3 region has the DNA TGTGCCAGCGTTTGGTCAGGATCACACTACGAGCAGTACTTC. Its protein is CASVWSGSHYEQYF.

This CDR3 is CASSLDRGLEQFF. Here the CDR3 DNA reads TGTGCCAGCAGTCTCGACAGGGGGCTTGAGCAGTTCTTC. The gene calls are TRBV27 and TRBJ2-1; 10 nucleotides align to TRBD1. The V gene end was trimmed by 5 bases and the J gene end by 9 bases; junction bases not matched to a gene: 4. This CDR3 has 13 residues. Per germline, CDR1 MNHEY and CDR2 SMNVEV (reference sequence).

This clone showed up just a few times. V gene TRBV7-9 combines with J gene TRBJ2-7; D unresolved. Per the germline V gene, CDR1 is SEHNR and CDR2 is FQNEAQ (reference sequence). V lost 4 bases and J 1 base, leaving 11 bases between the germline ends. This CDR3 comprises 14 residues. The CDR3 DNA reads TGTGCCAGCAGCTCCCCGTGGCCTTCCTACGAGCAGTACTTC. Translating it yields CASSSPWPSYEQYF.

In this sample, this clone turned up once. The rearrangement joins TRBV30 to TRBJ2-5, with a possible D match to TRBD1 (6 bases). Germline V gene data show CDR1 as GTSNPN and CDR2 as SVGIG (reference sequence). This CDR3 spans 15 amino acids. V lost 3 bases and J 0 bases, leaving 14 bases between the germline ends. The CDR3 DNA sequence: TGTGCCTGGAGAGCCGCAGGGGCTTACCAAGAGACCCAGTACTTC. Its translation is CAWRAAGAYQETQYF.

The chain has TRBV27 and TRBJ2-2; 8 positions agree with TRBD1. CDR3 length equals 15 residues. Germline trimming cut 5 bases from V and 6 bases from J; bases unmatched to any gene: 8. From germline, CDR1 is MNHEY and CDR2 SMNVEV (reference sequence). CDR3: CASSLGQAVAGELFF. CDR3 sequence (DNA): TGTGCCAGCAGTCTGGGACAGGCAGTCGCCGGGGAGCTGTTTTTT.

Concerning this clone itself: Within the sample, other DNA sequences also encode this same CDR3. The chain couples TRBV6-5 to TRBJ1-5; tentative D call: TRBD1 (6 bases). V was clipped by 9 bases and J by 9 bases, with 21 bases between them. Germline CDR1 is MNHEY and CDR2 is SVGAGI. The CDR3 spans 14 residues. The CDR3 DNA reads TGTGCCAGTAGTCCCTCGGGGCGGGGGCGGCCCCAGCATTTT. Amino acids: CASSPSGRGRPQHF.

The genes are TRBV4-3 and TRBJ2-2; weak D call: TRBD1 (5 bases). The V gene's germline CDR1 is LGHNA and CDR2 YSLEER. Trimming took off 1 base at V and 4 bases at J, with 7 bases between the two ends. CDR3 size: 14 residues. The CDR3 DNA follows: TGCGCCAGCAGCCAAGTGGGGCCCACCGGGGAGCTGTTTTTT. It yields the protein CASSQVGPTGELFF.

This chain connects TRBV28 to TRBJ1-1; D is perhaps TRBD1 (5 bases). This CDR3 has 16 residues. From germline, CDR1 is MDHEN and CDR2 SYDVKM. Trimming left V 4 bases short and J 0 bases short, with 15 bases between. This CDR3 is CASSSQAGNMNTEAFF. DNA of the CDR3: TGTGCCAGCAGTTCACAGGCAGGAAACATGAACACTGAAGCTTTCTTT.